The next 15 T cell receptor beta chains were all read from a single sample in a study of T-cell reconstitution after alpha-beta-depleted transplantation in children (dated by TCRdb to 2015 to 2016). Libraries were made using PCR. The listed sequencing device is Illumina HiSeq 2500. TCR libraries were prepared with molecular barcoding, using unique molecular identifiers to normalize TCRbeta repertoire quantification. In-frame beta chains were kept once TCRdb had trimmed the public reads at Q25 with fastp and called clones with MiXCR. Rows merge per CDR3 protein into single entries with the most common DNA and genes. Recorded for this sample are 780,000 or so distinct CDR3 sequences; 15% to 20% of them occurred a single time. The top ten hold roughly 4.8% of the sample. Interpreted using the paper, the treatment or condition label stands for: allogeneic hematopoietic cell transplantation with graft depleted of TCRalphabeta T cells and CD19 B cells.

The source was PBMCs, mostly from graft donor cells, collected 360 days after TCRalphabeta/CD19-depleted stem cell transplant. The source of these receptors is a male patient under 18 who had a stem cell transplant for acute lymphoblastic leukemia, so the T cells may come from the graft donor.

In its sample, this clonotype was seen a few times. This sequence joins TRBV28 and TRBJ1-1; D might be TRBD1 (6 bases). The CDR3 is 15 residues long. Germline V CDR1 and CDR2: MDHEN, SYDVKM. V lost 5 bases and J 0 bases, leaving 13 bases between the germline ends. The CDR3 bases are TGTGCCAGCAGTGGGAGGACAGTCATGAACACTGAAGCTTTCTTT. It is translated as CASSGRTVMNTEAFF.

The chain couples TRBV9 to TRBJ2-5; D perhaps matches TRBD2 (5 bases). Trimming took off 0 bases at V and 4 bases at J, with 13 bases between the two ends. The CDR3 extends over 15 amino acids. The germline V gene has CDR1 SGDLS and CDR2 YYNGEE. In nucleotides, the CDR3 is TGTGCCAGCAGCGTAGCTCGGAGAGAGGGAGAGACCCAGTACTTC. Its translation is CASSVARREGETQYF.

This clonotype came up a few times. The CDR3 nucleotides are TGTGCCAGCAGAGTTTGGGGTTTCGGAAACACCATATATTTT. Translation gives CASRVWGFGNTIYF. The chain has TRBV12-3 or TRBV12-4 and TRBJ1-3; D is unresolved. V lost 6 bases and J lost 4, with 13 bases in between. The CDR3 runs to 14 residues.

This clonotype was seen at least ten times. The genes are TRBV5-1 and TRBJ2-5; D ambiguous. V shed 0 bases and J shed 5 bases, with 14 bases lying between them. Looked up from germline, CDR1 is SGHRS and CDR2 is YFSETQ. The CDR3 contains 15 residues. The CDR3 nucleotides read TGCGCCAGCAGCTTGGGGCAGGCCCCTGGGGAGACCCAGTACTTC. Its protein product is CASSLGQAPGETQYF.

This chain links TRBV14 with TRBJ2-5, with D uncertain. Trimming shortened V by 0 bases and J by 0 bases, and 14 bases separated the two germline ends. There are 17 residues in the CDR3. Germline assignment: CDR1 SGHDN and CDR2 FVKESK. CDR3 coding DNA: TGTGCCAGCAGCCAAGATAAGGAGCACCCGTACCAAGAGACCCAGTACTTC. This codes for CASSQDKEHPYQETQYF.

The table lists this clonotype with a few counts. The chain is built from TRBV12-3 or TRBV12-4 and TRBJ2-7; D call uncertain. The CDR3 runs 13 residues. Trimming pared 8 bases from V and 3 bases from J, leaving 14 bases between. CDR3: CASPRRKNYEQYF. Here the CDR3 DNA reads TGTGCCAGCCCCCGACGGAAAAACTACGAGCAGTACTTC.

V and J are TRBV5-6 and TRBJ2-1; D gene unclear. The CDR3 contains 12 residues. Looked up from germline, CDR1 is SGHDT and CDR2 is YYEEEE. V was trimmed by 1 base and J by 9 bases, leaving 8 bases between them. CDR3 DNA sequence: TGTGCCAGCAGCTTGCGACCCCCTGAGCAGTTCTTC. Its translation: CASSLRPPEQFF.

This clonotype was seen a handful of times. The CDR3 reads CASSRIPGTGRYMNTEAFF. For the CDR3, the DNA is TGTGCCAGCAGCCGGATCCCCGGGACAGGGCGTTATATGAACACTGAAGCTTTCTTT. V and J are TRBV4-2 and TRBJ1-1; 9 positions match TRBD1. The trim removed 4 bases at V and 0 bases at J, leaving 15 bases unmatched. The germline V gene encodes CDR1 LGHNA and CDR2 YNFKEQ. CDR3 length: 19 residues.

This clonotype was seen many times. V gene TRBV20-1 combines with J gene TRBJ2-7; the D is unclear. The CDR3 runs to 11 residues. Germline loops: CDR1 DFQATT, CDR2 SNEGSKA (reference sequence). V lost 5 bases and J lost 3, with 8 bases in between. CDR3 amino acids: CSAPLLYEQYF. As DNA, the CDR3 is TGCAGTGCTCCCCTGCTCTACGAGCAGTACTTC.

This clonotype was seen a handful of times. V gene TRBV7-9 combines with J gene TRBJ2-3; the D is unclear. The CDR3 spans 10 residues. Germline CDR1 reads SEHNR; CDR2 reads FQNEAQ (reference sequence). The ends were cut back, 7 bases at V and 5 bases at J, with 4 bases in the middle. The chain's CDR3 is CASIKDTQYF. The CDR3 DNA reads as TGTGCCAGCATCAAAGATACGCAGTATTTT.

This chain joins TRBV29-1 and TRBJ2-7, with 7 bases fitting TRBD2. Germline CDR1 SQVTM, CDR2 ANQGSEA. V shed 3 bases, J shed 4 bases, and the junction held 12 bases outside the gene matches. CDR3 length: 15 amino acids. The CDR3 spells CSVEVSREEWYEQYF. The CDR3 nucleotides are TGCAGCGTTGAGGTCTCACGGGAGGAGTGGTACGAGCAGTACTTC.

The V gene is TRBV7-9, the J gene TRBJ2-7; D is possibly TRBD2 (6 bases). The CDR3 is 15 residues long. Germline V gene sequence: CDR1 SEHNR, CDR2 FQNEAQ (reference sequence). V was clipped by 5 bases and J by 0 bases, with 14 bases between them. The CDR3 DNA sequence: TGTGCCAGCAGCGGTAGCGGAAAAACCTCCTACGAGCAGTACTTC. It encodes CASSGSGKTSYEQYF.

The chain employs TRBV20-1 and TRBJ2-3, with TRBD2 as a possible D gene (5 bases). The CDR3 sequence is 16 residues long. V lost 3 bases to trimming and J lost 2 bases, with 18 bases between them. Per the germline V gene, CDR1 is DFQATT and CDR2 is SNEGSKA (reference sequence). In DNA form, the CDR3 reads TGCAGTGCTAGTGATCCACGGGGTAGGGTCACAGATACGCAGTATTTT. As protein: CSASDPRGRVTDTQYF.

The genes are TRBV6-5 and TRBJ2-5, with 7 bases aligning to TRBD1. Germline V gives CDR1 MNHEY, CDR2 SVGAGI. The J segment lost 7 bases and the V segment lost 6 bases, leaving 5 bases of the junction unmatched. This CDR3 is built from 12 residues. CDR3 amino acids: CASRTGIRTQYF. The DNA of the CDR3 is TGTGCCAGCAGGACAGGGATTCGGACCCAGTACTTC.

This sequence joins TRBV18 and TRBJ2-7, with 9 bases that match TRBD1. With 3 bases clipped from V and 3 bases from J, the junction kept 6 bases outside the gene matches. The CDR3 runs to 15 residues. Germline V gene data show CDR1 as KGHSH and CDR2 as LQKENI. The CDR3, as DNA: TGTGCCAGCTCACCCCGGACAGGGGCCTTCTACGAGCAGTACTTC. Encoded protein: CASSPRTGAFYEQYF.